The clone carrying this TCR beta chain was found many times. The antigen is unknown. Trimming left V 2 bases short and J 3 bases short, with 6 bases between. CDR1 and CDR2 from the germline V gene are SGHNT and YYREEE (reference sequence). There are 13 residues in the CDR3. The sample comes from a study of breast tumors, draining lymph nodes, adjacent tissues. Whole-study findings and limits: Tumor repertoires ranked between lymph nodes and nontumor tissue in diversity, with V and J gene preferences. That most tumor T cells come from lymph nodes remained unproven.

Samples came from axillary lymph nodes draining the breast cancer. Each CDR3 protein is one row after TCRdb ran MiXCR on the multiplex PCR reads. The sample has about 130,000 distinct CDR3 sequences; 20% to 25% are singletons. Sequencing input: axillary lymph node tissue. V and J are TRBV5-4 and TRBJ2-1; D might be TRBD1 (5 bases). The receptor was isolated from a female donor with breast cancer. Some clones in this sample may be carry-over from other donors' samples. The CDR3 coding sequence is TGTGCCAGCAGCTTCAGGGACTACAATGAGCAGTTCTTC. Amino acids: CASSFRDYNEQFF.